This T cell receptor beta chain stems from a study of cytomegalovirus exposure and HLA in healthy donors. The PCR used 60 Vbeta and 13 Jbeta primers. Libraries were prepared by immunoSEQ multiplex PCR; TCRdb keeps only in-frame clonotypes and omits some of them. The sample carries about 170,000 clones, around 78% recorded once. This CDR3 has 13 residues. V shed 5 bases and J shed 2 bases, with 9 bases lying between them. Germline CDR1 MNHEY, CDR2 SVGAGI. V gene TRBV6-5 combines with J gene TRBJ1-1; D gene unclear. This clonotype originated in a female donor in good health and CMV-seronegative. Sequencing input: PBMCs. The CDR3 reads CASSPSDNTEAFF. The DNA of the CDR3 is TGTGCCAGCAGTCCCTCAGATAACACTGAAGCTTTCTTT.